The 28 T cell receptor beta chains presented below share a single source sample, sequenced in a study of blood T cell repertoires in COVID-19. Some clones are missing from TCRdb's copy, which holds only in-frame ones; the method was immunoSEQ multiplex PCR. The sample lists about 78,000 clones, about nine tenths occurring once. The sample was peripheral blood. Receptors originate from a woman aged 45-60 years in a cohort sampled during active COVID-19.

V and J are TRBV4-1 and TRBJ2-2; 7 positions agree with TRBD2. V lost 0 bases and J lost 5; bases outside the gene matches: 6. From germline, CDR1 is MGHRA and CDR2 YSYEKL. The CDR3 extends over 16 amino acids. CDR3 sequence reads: CASSQDPGGSTGELFF. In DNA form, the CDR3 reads TGCGCCAGCAGCCAAGATCCCGGCGGGAGTACCGGGGAGCTGTTTTTT.

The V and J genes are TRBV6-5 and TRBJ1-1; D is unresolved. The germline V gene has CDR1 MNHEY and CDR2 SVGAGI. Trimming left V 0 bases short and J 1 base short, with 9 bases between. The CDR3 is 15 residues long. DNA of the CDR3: TGTGCCAGCAGTTACTCGAGGGCCTCGAACACTGAAGCTTTCTTT. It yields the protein CASSYSRASNTEAFF.

CDR3 region: CASSLMGMEGEKLFF. Written as DNA, the CDR3 is TGTGCCAGCAGCTTAATGGGGATGGAGGGTGAAAAACTGTTTTTT. The chain carries TRBV7-9 and TRBJ1-4; D not certain. Trimming removed 2 bases at V and 7 bases at J, with 14 bases between. The CDR3 sequence is 15 residues long. Germline CDR1 reads SEHNR; CDR2 reads FQNEAQ (reference sequence).

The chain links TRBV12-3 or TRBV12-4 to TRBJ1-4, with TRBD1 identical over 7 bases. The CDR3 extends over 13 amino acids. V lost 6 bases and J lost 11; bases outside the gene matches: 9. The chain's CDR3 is CASSEGGLGKLFF. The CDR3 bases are TGTGCCAGCAGCGAAGGGGGCTTAGGGAAACTGTTTTTT.

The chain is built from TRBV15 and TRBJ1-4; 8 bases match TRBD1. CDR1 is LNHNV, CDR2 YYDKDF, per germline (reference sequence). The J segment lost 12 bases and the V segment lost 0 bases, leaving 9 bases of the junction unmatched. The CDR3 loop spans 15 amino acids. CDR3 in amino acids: CATSRDRGTGGELFF. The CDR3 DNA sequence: TGTGCCACCAGCAGAGATAGGGGGACAGGCGGGGAACTGTTTTTT.

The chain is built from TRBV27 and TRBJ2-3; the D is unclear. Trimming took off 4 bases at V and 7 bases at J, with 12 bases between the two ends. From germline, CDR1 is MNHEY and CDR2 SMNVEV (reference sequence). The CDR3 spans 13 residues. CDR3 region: CASSSNQANTQYF. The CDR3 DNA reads TGTGCCAGCAGTTCCAATCAGGCGAATACGCAGTATTTT.

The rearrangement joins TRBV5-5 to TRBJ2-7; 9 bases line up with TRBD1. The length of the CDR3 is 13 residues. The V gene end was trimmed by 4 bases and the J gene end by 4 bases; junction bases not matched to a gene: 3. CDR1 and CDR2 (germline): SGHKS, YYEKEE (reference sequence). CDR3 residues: CASSRQGEYEQYF. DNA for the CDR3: TGTGCCAGCAGCAGACAGGGGGAGTACGAGCAGTACTTC.

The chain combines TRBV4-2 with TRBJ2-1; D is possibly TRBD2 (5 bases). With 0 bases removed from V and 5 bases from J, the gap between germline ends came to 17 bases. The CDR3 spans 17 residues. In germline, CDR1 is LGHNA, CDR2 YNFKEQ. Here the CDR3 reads CASSQETALAGHNEQFF. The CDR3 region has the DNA TGTGCCAGCAGCCAAGAGACGGCGTTGGCGGGCCACAATGAGCAGTTCTTC.

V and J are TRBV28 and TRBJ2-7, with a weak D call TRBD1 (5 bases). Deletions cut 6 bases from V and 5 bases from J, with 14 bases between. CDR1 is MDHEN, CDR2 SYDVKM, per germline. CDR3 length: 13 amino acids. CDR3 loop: CASSLDSIHEQYF. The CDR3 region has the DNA TGTGCCAGCAGCCTTGACAGTATCCACGAGCAGTACTTC.

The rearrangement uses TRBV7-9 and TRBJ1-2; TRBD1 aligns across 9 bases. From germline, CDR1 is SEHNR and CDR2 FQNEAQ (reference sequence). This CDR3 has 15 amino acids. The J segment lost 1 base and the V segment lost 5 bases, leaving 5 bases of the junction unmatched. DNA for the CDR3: TGTGCCAGCAGCCCGCCGGACAGGGGTAACTATGGCTACACCTTC. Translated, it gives CASSPPDRGNYGYTF.

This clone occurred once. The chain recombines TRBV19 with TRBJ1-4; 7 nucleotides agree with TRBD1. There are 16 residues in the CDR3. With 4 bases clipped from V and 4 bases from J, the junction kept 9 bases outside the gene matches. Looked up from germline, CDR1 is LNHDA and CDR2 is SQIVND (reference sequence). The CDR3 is CASSTRGDSLNEKLFF. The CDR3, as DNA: TGTGCCAGTAGTACCCGCGGGGACAGCCTTAATGAAAAACTGTTTTTT.

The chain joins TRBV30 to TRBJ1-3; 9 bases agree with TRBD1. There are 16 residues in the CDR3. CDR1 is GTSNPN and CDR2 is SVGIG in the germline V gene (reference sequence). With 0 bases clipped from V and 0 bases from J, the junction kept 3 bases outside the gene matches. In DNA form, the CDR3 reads TGTGCCTGGAGTGTGGGGACAGGGACCTCTGGAAACACCATATATTTT. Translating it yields CAWSVGTGTSGNTIYF. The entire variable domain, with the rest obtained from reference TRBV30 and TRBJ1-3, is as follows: SQTIHQWPATLVQPVGSPLSLECTVEGTSNPNLYWYRQAAGRGLQLLFYSVGIGQISSEVPQNLSASRPQDRQFILSSKKLLLSDSGFYLCAWSVGTGTSGNTIYFGEGSWLTVV.

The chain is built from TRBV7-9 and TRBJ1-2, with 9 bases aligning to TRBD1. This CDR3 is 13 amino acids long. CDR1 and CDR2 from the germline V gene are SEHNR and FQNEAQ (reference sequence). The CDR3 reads CASRDREIGGYTF. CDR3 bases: TGTGCGAGTAGGGACAGGGAGATAGGCGGCTACACCTTC.

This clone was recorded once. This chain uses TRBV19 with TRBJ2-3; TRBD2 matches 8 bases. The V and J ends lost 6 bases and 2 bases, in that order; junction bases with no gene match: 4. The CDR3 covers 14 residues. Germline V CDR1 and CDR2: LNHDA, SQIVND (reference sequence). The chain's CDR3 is CASRKREPTDTQYF. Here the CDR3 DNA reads TGTGCCAGTAGAAAGCGGGAGCCCACAGATACGCAGTATTTT.

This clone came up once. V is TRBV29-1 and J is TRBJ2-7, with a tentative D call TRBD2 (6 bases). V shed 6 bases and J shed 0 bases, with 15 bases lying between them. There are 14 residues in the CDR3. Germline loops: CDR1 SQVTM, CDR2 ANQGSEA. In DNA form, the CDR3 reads TGCAGCGTACTTGGGGGAGCGGGCTCCTACGAGCAGTACTTC. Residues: CSVLGGAGSYEQYF.

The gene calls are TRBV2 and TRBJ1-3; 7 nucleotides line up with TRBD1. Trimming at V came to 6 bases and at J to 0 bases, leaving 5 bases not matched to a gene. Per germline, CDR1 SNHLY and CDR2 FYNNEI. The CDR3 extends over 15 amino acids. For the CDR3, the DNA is TGTGCCAGCAGACGACAGGGCAGCTCTGGAAACACCATATATTTT. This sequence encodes CASRRQGSSGNTIYF.

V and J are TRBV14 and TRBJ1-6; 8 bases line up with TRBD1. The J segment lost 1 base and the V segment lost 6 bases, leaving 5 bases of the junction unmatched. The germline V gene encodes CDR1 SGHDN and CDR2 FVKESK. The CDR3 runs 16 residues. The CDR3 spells CASRQTGESYNSPLHF. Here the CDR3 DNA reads TGTGCCAGCAGACAGACAGGGGAGTCCTATAATTCACCCCTCCACTTT. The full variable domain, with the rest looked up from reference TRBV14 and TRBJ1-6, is EAGVTQFPSHSVIEKGQTVTLRCDPISGHDNLYWYRRVMGKEIKFLLHFVKESKQDESGMPNNRFLAERTGGTYSTLKVQPAELEDSGVYFCASRQTGESYNSPLHFGNGTRLTVT.

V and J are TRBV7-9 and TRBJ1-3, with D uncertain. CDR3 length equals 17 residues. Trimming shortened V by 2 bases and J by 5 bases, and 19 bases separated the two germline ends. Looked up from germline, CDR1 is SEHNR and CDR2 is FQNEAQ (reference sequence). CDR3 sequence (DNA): TGTGCCAGCAGCTTATCGGTTGACTTGAGGGAAAGAAACACCATATATTTT. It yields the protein CASSLSVDLRERNTIYF.

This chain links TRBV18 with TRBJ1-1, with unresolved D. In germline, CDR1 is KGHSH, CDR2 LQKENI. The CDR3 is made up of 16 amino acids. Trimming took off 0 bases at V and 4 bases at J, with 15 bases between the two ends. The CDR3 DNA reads TGTGCCAGCTCACCACCTAATAAGGGTGGGAGCACTGAAGCTTTCTTT. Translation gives CASSPPNKGGSTEAFF. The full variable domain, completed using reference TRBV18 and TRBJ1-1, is NAGVMQNPRHLVRRRGQEARLRCSPMKGHSHVYWYRQLPEEGLKFMVYLQKENIIDESGMPKERFSAEFPKEGPSILRIQQVVRGDSAAYFCASSPPNKGGSTEAFFGQGTRLTVV.

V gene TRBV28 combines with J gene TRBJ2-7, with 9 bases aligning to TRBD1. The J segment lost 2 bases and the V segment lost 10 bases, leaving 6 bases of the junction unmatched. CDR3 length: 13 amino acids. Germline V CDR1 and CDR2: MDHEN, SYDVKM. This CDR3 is CATLDRGPYEQYF. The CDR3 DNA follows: TGTGCCACCCTGGACAGGGGTCCCTACGAGCAGTACTTC.

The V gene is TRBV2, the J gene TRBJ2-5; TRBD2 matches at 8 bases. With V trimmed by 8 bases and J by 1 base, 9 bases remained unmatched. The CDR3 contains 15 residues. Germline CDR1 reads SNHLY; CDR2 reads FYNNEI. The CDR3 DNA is TGTGCCAGCCCCCAAAGCGGGAGAGGCCAAGAGACCCAGTACTTC. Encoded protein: CASPQSGRGQETQYF.

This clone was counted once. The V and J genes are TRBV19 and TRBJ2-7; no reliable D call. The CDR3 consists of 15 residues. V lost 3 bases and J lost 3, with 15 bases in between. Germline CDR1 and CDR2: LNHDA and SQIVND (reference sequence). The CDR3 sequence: CASSIKATRSYEQYF. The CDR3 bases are TGTGCCAGTAGTATTAAGGCTACAAGGAGCTACGAGCAGTACTTC.

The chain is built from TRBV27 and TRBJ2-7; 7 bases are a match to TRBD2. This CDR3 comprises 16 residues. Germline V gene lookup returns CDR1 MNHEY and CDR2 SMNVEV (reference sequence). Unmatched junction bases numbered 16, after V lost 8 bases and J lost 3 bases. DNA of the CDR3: TGTGCCAGCCGTCCATGGAGCGGGACTGAAAACTACGAGCAGTACTTC. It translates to CASRPWSGTENYEQYF.

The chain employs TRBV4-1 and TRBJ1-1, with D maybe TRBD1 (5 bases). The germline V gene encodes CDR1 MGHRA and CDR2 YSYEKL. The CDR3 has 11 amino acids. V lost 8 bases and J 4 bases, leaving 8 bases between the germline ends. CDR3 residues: CASRGGTEAFF. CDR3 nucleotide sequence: TGCGCCAGCCGGGGGGGCACTGAAGCTTTCTTT.

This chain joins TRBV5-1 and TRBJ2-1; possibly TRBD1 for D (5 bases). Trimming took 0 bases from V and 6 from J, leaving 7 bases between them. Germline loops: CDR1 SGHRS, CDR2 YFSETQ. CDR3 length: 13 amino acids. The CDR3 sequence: CASSLATGNEQFF. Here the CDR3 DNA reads TGCGCCAGCAGCTTGGCCACAGGCAATGAGCAGTTCTTC.

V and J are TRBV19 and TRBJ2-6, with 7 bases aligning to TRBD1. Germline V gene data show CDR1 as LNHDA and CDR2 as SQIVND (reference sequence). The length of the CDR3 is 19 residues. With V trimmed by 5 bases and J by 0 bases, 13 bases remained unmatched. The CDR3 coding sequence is TGTGCCAGTAGTTCCCCGGACAGGAGCGACCCCTCTGGGGCCAACGTCCTGACTTTC. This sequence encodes CASSSPDRSDPSGANVLTF.

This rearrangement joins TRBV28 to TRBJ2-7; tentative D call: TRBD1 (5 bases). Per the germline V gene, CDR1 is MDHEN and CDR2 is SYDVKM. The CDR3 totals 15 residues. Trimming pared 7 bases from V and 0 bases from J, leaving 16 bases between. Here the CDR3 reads CASKIADTSSYEQYF. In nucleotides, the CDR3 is TGTGCCAGCAAGATTGCGGACACAAGCTCCTACGAGCAGTACTTC.

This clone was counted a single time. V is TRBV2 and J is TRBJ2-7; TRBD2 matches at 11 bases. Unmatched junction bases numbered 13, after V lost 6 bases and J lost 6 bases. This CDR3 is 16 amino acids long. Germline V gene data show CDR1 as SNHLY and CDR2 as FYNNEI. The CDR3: CASRPNRLAGKSEQYF. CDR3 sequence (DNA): TGTGCCAGCAGACCCAACCGACTAGCGGGAAAGAGCGAGCAGTACTTC.